This entry lists 31 T cell receptor beta chains sequenced from one sample in a study of blood T cell repertoires in COVID-19. Repertoires were generated with immunoSEQ multiplex PCR, while TCRdb's copy carries only in-frame clones and drops some. Of some 180,000 clones listed, around 87% were seen once; the top ten hold around 2.5%. The sample was peripheral blood. The receptors come from a woman of 80 years or more with COVID-19, enrolled during active disease.

The J gene is TRBJ2-3, the V gene TRBV19; weak D call: TRBD1 (6 bases). V lost 6 bases and J lost 6, with 16 bases in between. Germline CDR1 LNHDA, CDR2 SQIVND (reference sequence). The CDR3 totals 14 residues. The CDR3 is CASRETTGIDTQYF. CDR3 nucleotides: TGTGCCAGTAGGGAAACCACAGGGATTGATACGCAGTATTTT.

This clone occurred once. The chain combines TRBV19 with TRBJ2-5; TRBD2 agrees at 7 bases. The CDR3 has 16 residues. Looked up from germline, CDR1 is LNHDA and CDR2 is SQIVND (reference sequence). V dropped 5 bases and J dropped 5; count of bases not matched to a gene: 14. CDR3 in amino acids: CASSAWTRGGLETQYF. The CDR3 coding sequence is TGTGCCAGTAGTGCCTGGACTAGAGGTGGTTTGGAGACCCAGTACTTC.

The chain is built from TRBV15 and TRBJ2-7; a possible D gene is TRBD1 (5 bases). The CDR3 sequence is 14 residues long. V lost 5 bases and J lost 2, with 13 bases in between. The germline gives CDR1 LNHNV, CDR2 YYDKDF (reference sequence). CDR3 in amino acids: CATSPGRDTYEQYF. CDR3 in DNA: TGTGCCACCAGCCCCGGCAGGGATACCTACGAGCAGTACTTC. Complete variable domain (other parts from reference TRBV15 and TRBJ2-7): DAMVIQNPRYQVTQFGKPVTLSCSQTLNHNVMYWYQQKSSQAPKLLFHYYDKDFNNEADTPDNFQSRRPNTSFCFLDIRSPGLGDTAMYLCATSPGRDTYEQYFGPGTRLTVT.

CDR3 nucleotides: TGTGCCAGTAGTATTAATGGGCTAAGCACAGATACGCAGTATTTT. It encodes CASSINGLSTDTQYF. The chain carries TRBV19 and TRBJ2-3; D is unresolved. V shed 3 bases and J shed 0 bases, with 10 bases lying between them. The CDR3 consists of 15 residues. In germline, CDR1 is LNHDA, CDR2 SQIVND (reference sequence).

The rearrangement links TRBV11-2 to TRBJ2-5, with D possibly matching TRBD2 (6 bases). Trimming took 4 bases from V and 4 from J, leaving 16 bases between them. Germline V CDR1 and CDR2: SGHAT, FQNNGV. The CDR3 is made up of 15 amino acids. DNA for the CDR3: TGTGCCAGCAGCTCAGACCCTCGGGACTTAGAGACCCAGTACTTC. Translation: CASSSDPRDLETQYF.

In this sample, this clone turned up a few times. This chain joins TRBV12-3 or TRBV12-4 and TRBJ2-7, with D tentatively TRBD2 (5 bases). The CDR3 runs 13 residues. Trimming left V 0 bases short and J 7 bases short, with 10 bases between. CDR3 nucleotides: TGTGCCAGCAGTTTAGCGGGAGTTGAGGAGCAGTACTTC. Amino acid sequence: CASSLAGVEEQYF.

V and J are TRBV2 and TRBJ2-5; 7 nucleotides line up with TRBD1. The CDR3 extends over 15 amino acids. The V and J ends lost 7 bases and 1 base, in that order; junction bases with no gene match: 9. Looked up from germline, CDR1 is SNHLY and CDR2 is FYNNEI. The CDR3 DNA is TGTGCCAGCACACCCTGGGGACAGCCCCAAGAGACCCAGTACTTC. It codes for CASTPWGQPQETQYF.

This sequence joins TRBV6-5 and TRBJ2-3; tentatively, D is TRBD1 (6 bases). CDR3 length equals 13 residues. Between the trimmed V and J ends, which lost 6 bases and 5 bases, there was a span of 12 bases. Looked up from germline, CDR1 is MNHEY and CDR2 is SVGAGI. CDR3 sequence reads: CASSVLQGDTQYF. The CDR3 bases are TGTGCCAGCAGCGTACTACAGGGAGATACGCAGTATTTT.

The CDR3 region is CASSQGYRRSSYEQYF. DNA for the CDR3: TGTGCCAGCAGCCAAGGTTATAGAAGGAGCTCCTACGAGCAGTACTTC. The gene calls are TRBV14 and TRBJ2-7; D gene ambiguous. Germline values: CDR1 SGHDN, CDR2 FVKESK. The CDR3 spans 16 residues. V was shortened by 1 base and J by 0 bases, with 13 bases between the two germline ends. Complete variable domain (other parts from reference TRBV14 and TRBJ2-7): EAGVTQFPSHSVIEKGQTVTLRCDPISGHDNLYWYRRVMGKEIKFLLHFVKESKQDESGMPNNRFLAERTGGTYSTLKVQPAELEDSGVYFCASSQGYRRSSYEQYFGPGTRLTVT.

V gene TRBV15 combines with J gene TRBJ1-5; possible D gene TRBD1, 6 bases. CDR3 length: 16 residues. Germline values: CDR1 LNHNV, CDR2 YYDKDF (reference sequence). V lost 0 bases and J lost 7, with 16 bases in between. The CDR3 spells CATSRDLTGSRQPQHF. The CDR3 DNA is TGTGCCACCAGCAGAGATCTGACAGGCTCTCGGCAGCCCCAGCATTTT.

Ten or more counts support this clone. The chain is built from TRBV4-3 and TRBJ2-7; possibly TRBD2 for D (7 bases). V lost 1 base, J lost 5 bases, and 15 bases lay in between. Germline V gene data show CDR1 as LGHNA and CDR2 as YSLEER. CDR3 length: 15 residues. CDR3 in amino acids: CASSQGVVGGHEQYF. In DNA form, the CDR3 reads TGCGCCAGCAGCCAAGGCGTGGTCGGGGGGCACGAGCAGTACTTC.

The gene calls are TRBV19 and TRBJ1-3, with D unclear. This CDR3 comprises 15 residues. The V gene's germline CDR1 is LNHDA and CDR2 SQIVND (reference sequence). V lost 5 bases, J lost 1 base, and 12 bases lay in between. This CDR3 reads CASSPRTGSGNTIYF. DNA for the CDR3: TGTGCCAGTAGTCCTCGGACGGGGTCTGGAAACACCATATATTTT.

V gene TRBV28 combines with J gene TRBJ2-2, with 8 bases matching TRBD2. Per the germline V gene, CDR1 is MDHEN and CDR2 is SYDVKM. This CDR3 is 15 amino acids long. J gave up 0 bases and V 8 bases, and 5 bases lay outside the gene matches. The CDR3: CASYNSGANTGELFF. CDR3 sequence (DNA): TGTGCCAGCTATAATAGCGGGGCGAACACCGGGGAGCTGTTTTTT.

This chain connects TRBV5-4 to TRBJ2-3; 11 nucleotides align to TRBD2. Germline V gene lookup returns CDR1 SGHNT and CDR2 YYREEE (reference sequence). The CDR3 runs 16 residues. V lost 0 bases, J lost 2 bases, and 2 bases stayed unmatched. Here the CDR3 DNA reads TGTGCCAGCAGCTTGGGGGGACTAGCGGACACAGATACGCAGTATTTT. Its protein product is CASSLGGLADTDTQYF.

This clone was seen once. The identical CDR3 is also encoded by other nucleotide sequences in the sample. This chain links TRBV5-1 with TRBJ2-7; 13 bases are shared with TRBD2. Germline V gene sequence: CDR1 SGHRS, CDR2 YFSETQ. V was pared by 3 bases and J by 5 bases, with 2 bases of the junction left unmatched. This CDR3 is built from 14 residues. Here the CDR3 DNA reads TGCGCCAGCAGCTCCGGACTAGCGGGAGACGAGCAGTACTTC. Translation: CASSSGLAGDEQYF.

This sequence joins TRBV28 and TRBJ1-2; D ambiguous. V was pared by 2 bases and J by 4 bases, with 5 bases between. There are 12 residues in the CDR3. Germline loops: CDR1 MDHEN, CDR2 SYDVKM. The CDR3 loop reads CASSLTGYGYTF. The CDR3 DNA sequence: TGTGCCAGCAGTTTAACGGGCTATGGCTACACCTTC.

This chain connects TRBV11-2 to TRBJ2-7; TRBD2 aligns across 9 bases. Germline loops: CDR1 SGHAT, CDR2 FQNNGV. V lost 8 bases to trimming and J lost 1 base; unmatched junction nucleotides: 3. This CDR3 contains 13 residues. The CDR3 DNA is TGTGCCAGCGTTGCGGGGGGGTCCTACGAGCAGTACTTC. This gives the protein CASVAGGSYEQYF.

J is TRBJ1-4 and V is TRBV27, with TRBD1 matching over 9 bases. The CDR3 runs 16 residues. The germline V gene encodes CDR1 MNHEY and CDR2 SMNVEV (reference sequence). Trimming at V came to 5 bases and at J to 5 bases, leaving 9 bases not matched to a gene. Here the CDR3 reads CASSPEYRGQNEKLFF. In nucleotides, the CDR3 is TGTGCCAGCAGTCCCGAGTACAGGGGGCAGAATGAAAAACTGTTTTTT.

V and J are TRBV5-1 and TRBJ1-3, with TRBD1 matching over 9 bases. CDR1 is SGHRS and CDR2 is YFSETQ in the germline V gene. The CDR3 spans 15 residues. The ends lost 6 bases at V and 3 bases at J; junction bases unmatched: 7. The CDR3 DNA reads TGCGCCAGCACGTCCGGGACAGGGAGTGGAAACACCATATATTTT. Translated, it gives CASTSGTGSGNTIYF. The full variable domain, rest sourced from reference TRBV5-1 and TRBJ1-3, is KAGVTQTPRYLIKTRGQQVTLSCSPISGHRSVSWYQQTPGQGLQFLFEYFSETQRNKGNFPGRFSGRQFSNSRSEMNVSTLELGDSALYLCASTSGTGSGNTIYFGEGSWLTVV.

In its sample, this clone was seen once. This chain uses TRBV28 with TRBJ1-5; tentatively, D is TRBD1 (5 bases). Trimming stripped 5 bases from V and 6 bases from J, with 11 bases between. The CDR3 is 13 amino acids. CDR1 and CDR2 from the germline V gene are MDHEN and SYDVKM. The CDR3 spells CASSIQVGQPQHF. CDR3 nucleotide sequence: TGTGCCAGCAGTATACAGGTCGGTCAGCCCCAGCATTTT.

This chain uses TRBV2 with TRBJ1-1; no clear D gene. Trimming took 2 bases from V and 5 from J, leaving 18 bases between them. The germline V gene has CDR1 SNHLY and CDR2 FYNNEI. The CDR3 runs to 16 residues. The CDR3 bases are TGTGCCAGCAGTGAACCCCGGGAGGGCCGAGGGACTGAAGCTTTCTTT. It translates to CASSEPREGRGTEAFF.

The chain links TRBV5-1 to TRBJ2-3, with 10 nucleotides matching TRBD2. This CDR3 is 16 amino acids long. The V gene end was trimmed by 0 bases and the J gene end by 5 bases; junction bases not matched to a gene: 6. Germline V CDR1 and CDR2: SGHRS, YFSETQ. CDR3 in DNA: TGCGCCAGCAGCTTGGCGGCTAGCGGGAGTTTAGATACGCAGTATTTT. This sequence encodes CASSLAASGSLDTQYF.

There are many counts of this clone. V usage is TRBV19 and J usage is TRBJ2-1; tentative D call: TRBD2 (7 bases). V was pared by 9 bases and J by 7 bases, with 19 bases between. The germline V gene encodes CDR1 LNHDA and CDR2 SQIVND (reference sequence). The CDR3 covers 14 residues. The CDR3 bases are TGTGCCAGCGCGGGGGCCTTTAGGGGGAATGAGCAGTTCTTC. Translation: CASAGAFRGNEQFF.

The V gene is TRBV27, the J gene TRBJ2-1; tentatively, D is TRBD2 (5 bases). The CDR3 spans 15 residues. The V gene's germline CDR1 is MNHEY and CDR2 SMNVEV (reference sequence). Deletions cut 0 bases from V and 6 bases from J, with 12 bases between. The CDR3 DNA is TGTGCCAGCAGTTTATCCGGGGATTACCCCAATGAGCAGTTCTTC. Amino acids: CASSLSGDYPNEQFF.

CDR3 DNA: TGTGCCAGCAGCCAAGATAATTTAGCCGGACAGACCTACGAGCAGTACTTC. Its translation: CASSQDNLAGQTYEQYF. The V gene is TRBV4-2, the J gene TRBJ2-7; D might be TRBD1 (6 bases). CDR1 and CDR2 (germline): LGHNA, YNFKEQ. CDR3 length: 17 amino acids. V was shortened by 0 bases and J by 2 bases, with 17 bases between the two germline ends.

The count of this clone is one. The CDR3 sequence is CASSVGQALEGYGYTF. The CDR3 region has the DNA TGTGCCAGCAGCGTAGGGCAGGCTCTCGAGGGCTATGGCTACACCTTC. The chain uses TRBV9 and TRBJ1-2; no firm D call. CDR3 size: 16 residues. CDR1 is SGDLS, CDR2 YYNGEE, per germline. With 0 bases removed from V and 4 bases from J, the gap between germline ends came to 16 bases.

This clone was detected once. The chain links TRBV28 to TRBJ2-4; 7 bases line up with TRBD1. Germline V CDR1 and CDR2: MDHEN, SYDVKM. The CDR3 length is 15 residues. J lost 6 bases, V lost 6 bases, and 11 bases had no gene match. The CDR3 DNA is TGTGCCAGCAGCAAAGGACAGGTTACGGGAAACATTCAGTACTTC. This encodes CASSKGQVTGNIQYF.

The count of this clone is one. V usage is TRBV5-1 and J usage is TRBJ1-5, with 8 bases matching TRBD1. Germline V gives CDR1 SGHRS, CDR2 YFSETQ. The CDR3 extends over 14 amino acids. The V gene end was trimmed by 4 bases and the J gene end by 2 bases; junction bases not matched to a gene: 2. The CDR3: CASSPDRGNQPQHF. CDR3 DNA: TGCGCCAGCAGCCCGGACAGGGGCAATCAGCCCCAGCATTTT.

The rearrangement joins TRBV6-2 or TRBV6-3 to TRBJ2-2; TRBD2 matches 8 bases. The CDR3 covers 16 residues. The trim removed 5 bases at V and 5 bases at J, leaving 10 bases unmatched. Germline CDR1 MNHEY, CDR2 SVGEGT. The CDR3 nucleotides read TGTGCCAGCAGTCGCCAAGCGGGAGTTGGGACCGGGGAGCTGTTTTTT. It is translated as CASSRQAGVGTGELFF.

This chain uses TRBV19 with TRBJ1-6; TRBD1 is a possible D gene (5 bases). Germline assignment: CDR1 LNHDA and CDR2 SQIVND (reference sequence). The CDR3 has 15 residues. Trimming cost V 3 bases and J 5 bases, with 11 bases left between them. CDR3 in amino acids: CASSIRQNDNSPLHF. In DNA, the CDR3 is TGTGCCAGTAGTATCAGACAGAATGATAATTCACCCCTCCACTTT.

The genes are TRBV7-2 and TRBJ2-1, with TRBD2 matching 8 bases. Germline CDR1 reads SGHTA; CDR2 reads FQGNSA. V shed 0 bases and J 6 bases; nucleotides not matched to a gene: 7. The CDR3 length is 16 residues. CDR3 residues: CASSLAYAGGPNEQFF. CDR3 in DNA: TGTGCCAGCAGCTTAGCGTACGCGGGAGGTCCCAATGAGCAGTTCTTC. Looking up the rest from reference TRBV7-2 and TRBJ2-1 gives the full variable domain: GAGVSQSPSNKVTEKGKDVELRCDPISGHTALYWYRQSLGQGLEFLIYFQGNSAPDKSGLPSDRFSAERTGGSVSTLTIQRTQQEDSAVYLCASSLAYAGGPNEQFFGPGTRLTVL.